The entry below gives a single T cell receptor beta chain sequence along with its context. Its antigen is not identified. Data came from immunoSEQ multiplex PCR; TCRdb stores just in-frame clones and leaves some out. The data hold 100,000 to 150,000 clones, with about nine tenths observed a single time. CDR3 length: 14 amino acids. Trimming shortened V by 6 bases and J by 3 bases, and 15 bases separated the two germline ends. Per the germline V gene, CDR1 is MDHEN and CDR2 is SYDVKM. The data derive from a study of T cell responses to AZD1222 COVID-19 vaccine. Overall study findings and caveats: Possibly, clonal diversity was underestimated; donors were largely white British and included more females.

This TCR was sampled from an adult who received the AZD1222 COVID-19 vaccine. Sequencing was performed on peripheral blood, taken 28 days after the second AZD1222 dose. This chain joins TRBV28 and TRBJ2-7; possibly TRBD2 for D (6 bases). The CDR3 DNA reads TGTGCCAGCAGGGGCGGGGTGGCGGTCTACGAGCAGTACTTC. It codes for CASRGGVAVYEQYF.